The sequence of this TCR beta chain was determined in a study of blood T cell repertoires in COVID-19. Looking at the study overall: The origin of the acute and convalescent COVID-19 samples was the United States, Italy and Spain.

Recruited during active infection, patients (from Seattle) were subsequently followed longitudinally. In the original workflow: Reference gene primer amplification gave estimated nucleated cell counts. Sequenced by immunoSEQ multiplex PCR; TCRdb stores in-frame clones only, minus some. That table furnishes V, J and clone size, whereas the DNA furnished D and trimming. The sample gives 300,000 to 350,000 clones, 88% of which show up once; 7.3% is in the top ten. This clonotype was sampled from a woman aged 70 to 79 with COVID-19, enrolled during active disease. Material for sequencing was peripheral blood.

The chain's CDR3 is CATSRGAGNEQFF. CDR3 bases: TGTGCCACCAGCAGAGGGGCCGGCAATGAGCAGTTCTTC. The chain joins TRBV15 to TRBJ2-1; no firm D call. The length of the CDR3 is 13 residues. Germline CDR1 reads LNHNV; CDR2 reads YYDKDF (reference sequence). The V and J ends lost 1 base and 6 bases respectively, with 7 bases between them. Supplemented by reference TRBV15 and TRBJ2-1, the full variable domain reads DAMVIQNPRYQVTQFGKPVTLSCSQTLNHNVMYWYQQKSSQAPKLLFHYYDKDFNNEADTPDNFQSRRPNTSFCFLDIRSPGLGDTAMYLCATSRGAGNEQFFGPGTRLTVL.